This T cell receptor (beta chain) appears in the sequencing data of a study of blood T cells in healthy people across ages. The study's findings and limits: Strong correlation linked observed beta diversity and percent naive T cells.

The ends were cut back, 2 bases at V and 2 bases at J, with 19 bases in the middle. The CDR3 totals 17 residues. Germline lookup yields CDR1 LGHDT and CDR2 YNNKEL (reference sequence). Sample-barcoded 5' priming and a J-beta primer mix drove a second PCR of roughly 7 to 11 cycles. Each TCR beta cDNA got a 12-nucleotide random molecular identifier. One entry per CDR3 protein results from TCRdb running MiXCR on the 5' RACE reads. The sample lists more than 650,000 distinct CDR3 sequences, more than 25% seen once, with 2.5% to 3.5% in the top ten. Healthy individuals of Caucasian origin from Russia, aged about 6 to 95, served as donors. This clonotype has just a few counts. Its antigen remains unidentified. The sample was also linked to a second study, of T cells of mothers and their children. This second study says: Donors comprised a few healthy Caucasian mothers plus their six children.

This chain links TRBV3-1 with TRBJ2-7; a possible D gene is TRBD2 (5 bases). Source material: blood. The sequence derives from a boy aged 5 to 17 in good health. This chain's CDR3 is CASSQIGFRDPTYEQYF. CDR3 bases: TGTGCCAGCAGCCAAATTGGGTTTCGGGATCCAACCTACGAGCAGTACTTC.